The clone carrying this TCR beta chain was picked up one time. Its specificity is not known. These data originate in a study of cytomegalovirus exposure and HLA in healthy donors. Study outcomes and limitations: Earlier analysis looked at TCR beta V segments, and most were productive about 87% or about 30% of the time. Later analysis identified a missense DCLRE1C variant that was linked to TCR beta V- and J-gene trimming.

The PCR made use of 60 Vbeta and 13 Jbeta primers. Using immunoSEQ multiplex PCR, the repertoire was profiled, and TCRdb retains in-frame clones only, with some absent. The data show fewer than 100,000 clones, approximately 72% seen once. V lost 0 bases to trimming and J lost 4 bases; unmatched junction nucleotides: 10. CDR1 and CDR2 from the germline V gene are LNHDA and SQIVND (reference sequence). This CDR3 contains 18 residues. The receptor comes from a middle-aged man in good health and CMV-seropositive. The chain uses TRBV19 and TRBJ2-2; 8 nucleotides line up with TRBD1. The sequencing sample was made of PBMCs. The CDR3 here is CASSIDPGRGRGTGELFF. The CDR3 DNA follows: TGTGCCAGTAGTATAGATCCCGGCAGGGGGCGCGGCACCGGGGAGCTGTTTTTT.